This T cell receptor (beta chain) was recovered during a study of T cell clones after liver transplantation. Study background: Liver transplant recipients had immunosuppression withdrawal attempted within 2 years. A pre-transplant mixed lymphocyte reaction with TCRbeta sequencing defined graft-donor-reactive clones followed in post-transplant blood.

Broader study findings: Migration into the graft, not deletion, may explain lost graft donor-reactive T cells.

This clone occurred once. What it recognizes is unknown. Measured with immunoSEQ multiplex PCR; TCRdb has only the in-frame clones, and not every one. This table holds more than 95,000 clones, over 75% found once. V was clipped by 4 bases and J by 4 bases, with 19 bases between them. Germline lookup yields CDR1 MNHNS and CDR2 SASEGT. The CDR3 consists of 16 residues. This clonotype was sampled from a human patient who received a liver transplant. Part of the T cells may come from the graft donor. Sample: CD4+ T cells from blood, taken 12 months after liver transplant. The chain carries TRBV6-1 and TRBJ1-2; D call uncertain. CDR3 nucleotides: TGTGCCAGCAGTGTTCAAGAGCGGGGTGGGGTCTATGGCTACACCTTC. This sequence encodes CASSVQERGGVYGYTF.